The source of this T cell receptor beta chain is a study of identical twins. The study's findings and limits: Sharing of beta out-of-frame sequences by twins showed a weaker excess.

The V gene's germline CDR1 is DFQATT and CDR2 SNEGSKA (reference sequence). The V and J ends lost 2 bases and 2 bases respectively, with 13 bases between them. CDR3 length: 14 amino acids. With regard to this clonotype: What it binds is not known.

cDNA carried unique molecular identifiers, and a universal primer site was added by template switching. TCRdb re-called the 5' RACE reads through MiXCR, storing one row per CDR3 protein. The data hold 1.5 million to 2 million distinct CDR3 sequences, with around a third observed a single time. The TCR originated in a newborn girl in good health. Sequencing was performed on cord blood. The chain links TRBV20-1 to TRBJ2-7; weak D call: TRBD2 (6 bases). CDR3 in DNA: TGCAGTGCTAGACTAGCGAGCCCCCCCTACGAGCAGTACTTC. It is translated as CSARLASPPYEQYF.